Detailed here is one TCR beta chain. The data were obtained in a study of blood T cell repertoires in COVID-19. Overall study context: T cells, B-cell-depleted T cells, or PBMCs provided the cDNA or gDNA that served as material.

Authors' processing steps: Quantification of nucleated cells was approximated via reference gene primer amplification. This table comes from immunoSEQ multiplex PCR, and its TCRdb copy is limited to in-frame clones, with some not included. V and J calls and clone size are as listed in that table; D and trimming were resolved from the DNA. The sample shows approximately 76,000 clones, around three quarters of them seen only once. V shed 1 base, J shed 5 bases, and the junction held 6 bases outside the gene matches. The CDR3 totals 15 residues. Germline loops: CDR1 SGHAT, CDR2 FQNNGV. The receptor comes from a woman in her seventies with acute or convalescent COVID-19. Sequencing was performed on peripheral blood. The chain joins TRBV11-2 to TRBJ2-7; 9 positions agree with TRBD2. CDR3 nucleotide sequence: TGTGCCAGCAGCTTAGTAAGGCTAGCGGGACACGAGCAGTACTTC. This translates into CASSLVRLAGHEQYF.